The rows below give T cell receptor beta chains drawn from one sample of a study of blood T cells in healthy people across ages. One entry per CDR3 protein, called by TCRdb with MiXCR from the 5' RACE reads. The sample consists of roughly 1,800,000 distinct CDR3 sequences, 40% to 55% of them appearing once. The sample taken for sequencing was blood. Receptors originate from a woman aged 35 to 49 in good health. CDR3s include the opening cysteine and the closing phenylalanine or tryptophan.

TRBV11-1,CASSKVIGELFF
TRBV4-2,CASSQVSGLGYEQYF
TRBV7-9,CASSLNSGGPHEQYF
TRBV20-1,CSARDVRDSGANVLTF
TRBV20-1,CSARERVVSTDTQYF
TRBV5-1,CASSFLSSGNYNEQFF
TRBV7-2,CASSLSGPHSEQFF
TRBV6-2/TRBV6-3,CASSYRQRQPQHF
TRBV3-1,CASSQKPNTEAFF
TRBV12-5,CASGGLLGGSYNEQFF
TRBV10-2,CASSDAGGTQPQHF
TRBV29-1,CSAKSGSSQETQYF
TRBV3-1,CASSQGRLVETQFF
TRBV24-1,CATSDSSGTGDSPLHF
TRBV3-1,CASSPLRGHEQYF
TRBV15,CATSRDLVSQYYGYTF
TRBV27,CASSLNPPIYNEQFF
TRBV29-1,CSVLRRGIYGYTF
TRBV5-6,CASSLTHGGATNEKLFF
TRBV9,CASGRAETQYF
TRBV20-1,CSAYPGQTYNEQYF
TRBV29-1,CSGEGGRRTEAFF
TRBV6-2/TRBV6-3,CASSYSRIHKPYEQYF
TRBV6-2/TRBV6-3,CASSQKQETQYF
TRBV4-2,CASSQDQGRGGGYTF
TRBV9,CASSASGTPTDTQYF
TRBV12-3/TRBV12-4,CASSPQRHNYGYTF